This T cell receptor beta chain stems from a study of blood T cells in healthy people across ages. General study points: The percentage of naive T cells correlated strongly with TCR beta diversity.

This clonotype has a handful of counts. What it binds is not known. Caucasian, healthy and from Russia, the donors were aged between 6 and 90. Sample-barcoded 5' priming and a J-beta primer mix drove a second PCR of roughly 6 to 12 cycles. Each TCR beta cDNA got a 12-nucleotide random molecular identifier. TCRdb passed the 5' RACE reads through MiXCR, listing each CDR3 protein once. The table has hundreds of thousands of distinct CDR3 sequences, around 43% seen once. V lost 2 bases to trimming and J lost 0 bases, with 11 bases between them. CDR1 is MNHNS, CDR2 SASEGT, per germline. This CDR3 comprises 17 residues.

The sequenced sample consisted of blood. The TCR comes from a man in his fifties or sixties in good health. V usage is TRBV6-1 and J usage is TRBJ1-6; a weak D match, TRBD1 (6 bases). This CDR3 reads CASSEYRESSYNSPLHF. The DNA for the CDR3 is TGTGCCAGCAGTGAATACAGGGAGAGCTCCTATAATTCACCCCTCCACTTT.